This T cell receptor beta chain was retrieved from a study of technical replicates of blood from a handful of donors. Germline CDR1 reads MNHEY; CDR2 reads SMNVEV (reference sequence). There are 18 residues in the CDR3. Unmatched junction bases numbered 15, after V lost 4 bases and J lost 3 bases. The data were produced by immunoSEQ multiplex PCR, yet TCRdb's version contains in-frame clones alone and is incomplete. The repertoire holds about 88,000 clones, with 85% to 95% as singletons. The receptor's source is a human donor in good health. The specimen was T cells isolated from PBMCs. The gene calls are TRBV27 and TRBJ1-1; TRBD1 matches at 9 bases. The CDR3 sequence is CASSYTGGSLVLDTEAFF. Here the CDR3 DNA reads TGTGCCAGCAGTTATACAGGGGGCTCATTAGTTCTCGACACTGAAGCTTTCTTT.